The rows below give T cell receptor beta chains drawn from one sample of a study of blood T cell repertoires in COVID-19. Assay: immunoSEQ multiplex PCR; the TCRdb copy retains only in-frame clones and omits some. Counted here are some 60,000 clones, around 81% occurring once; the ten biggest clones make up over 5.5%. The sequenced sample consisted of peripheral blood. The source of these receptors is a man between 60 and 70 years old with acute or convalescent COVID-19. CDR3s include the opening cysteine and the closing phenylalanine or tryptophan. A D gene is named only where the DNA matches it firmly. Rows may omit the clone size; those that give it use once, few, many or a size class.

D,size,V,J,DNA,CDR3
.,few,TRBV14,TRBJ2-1,TGTGCCAGCAGCATCGGGACTCCAAACAATGAGCAGTTCTTC,CASSIGTPNNEQFF
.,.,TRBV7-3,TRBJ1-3,TGTGCCAGCAGCTCGGGGGGTCCTGGAAACACCATATATTTT,CASSSGGPGNTIYF
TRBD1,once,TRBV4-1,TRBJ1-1,TGCGCCAGCAGCCACCGGGACAGTAGAACTGAAGCTTTCTTT,CASSHRDSRTEAFF
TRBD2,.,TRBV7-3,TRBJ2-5,TGTGCCAGCAGCCAGAAACTAGCGGGCCAAGAGACCCAGTACTTC,CASSQKLAGQETQYF
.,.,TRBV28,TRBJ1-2,TGTGCCAGCAGACGGGGACTGCTGGGCTATGGCTACACCTTC,CASRRGLLGYGYTF
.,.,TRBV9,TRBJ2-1,TGTGCCAGCAGCGTAGTTGGAGGACAGTACAATGAGCAGTTCTTC,CASSVVGGQYNEQFF
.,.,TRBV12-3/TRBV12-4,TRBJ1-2,TGTGCCAGCAGTGTTACAGGGTATGATGGCTACACCTTC,CASSVTGYDGYTF
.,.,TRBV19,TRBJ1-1,TGTGCCAGTAGTATGAACTGGAACACTGAAGCTTTCTTT,CASSMNWNTEAFF
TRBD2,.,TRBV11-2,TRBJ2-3,TGTGCCAGCAGCTTAGGGCGGGGGATGGGAAATACGCAGTATTTT,CASSLGRGMGNTQYF
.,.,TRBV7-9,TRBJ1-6,TGTGCCAGCAGCCTGGGAGGGGACCATTCACCCCTCCACTTT,CASSLGGDHSPLHF
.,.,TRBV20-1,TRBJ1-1,TGCAGTGCTAGAGCGGAGACTGAAGCTTTCTTT,CSARAETEAFF
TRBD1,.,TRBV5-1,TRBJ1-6,TGCGCCAGCAGCCTGGACAGGGCGGCTAATTCACCCCTCCACTTT,CASSLDRAANSPLHF
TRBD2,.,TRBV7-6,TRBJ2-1,TGTGCCAGCAGCTTAACTCGCGGGGGGGGGAATGAGCAGTTCTTC,CASSLTRGGGNEQFF
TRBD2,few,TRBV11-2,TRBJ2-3,TGTGCCAGCAGCTCCCGAGCGGGAGCAACAGATACGCAGTATTTT,CASSSRAGATDTQYF
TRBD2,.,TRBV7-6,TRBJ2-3,TGTGCCAGCAGCCAGGGACTAGCGGGGAGCACAGATACGCAGTATTTT,CASSQGLAGSTDTQYF
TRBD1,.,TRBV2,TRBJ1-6,TGTGCCAGCGTGGGACAGGGCACTTCACCCCTCCACTTT,CASVGQGTSPLHF
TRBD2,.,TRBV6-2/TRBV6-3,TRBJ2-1,TGTGCCAGCAGCCCCTTAACGGGGGGGATATATGAGCAGTTCTTC,CASSPLTGGIYEQFF
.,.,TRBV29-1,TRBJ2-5,TGCAGCGTAACCTTGGCAGGGCCAGGAGAGACCCAGTACTTC,CSVTLAGPGETQYF
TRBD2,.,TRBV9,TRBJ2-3,TGTGCCAGCAGCGTAGGGCGGGGGGGGCGAACAGATACGCAGTATTTT,CASSVGRGGRTDTQYF
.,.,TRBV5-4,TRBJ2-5,TGTGCCAGCAGCTTGAGGAGTTCTACGGAGACCCAGTACTTC,CASSLRSSTETQYF
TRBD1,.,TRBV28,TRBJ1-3,TGTGCCAGCAGACCACAGGGGGCTGAGAACATCATATATTTT,CASRPQGAENIIYF
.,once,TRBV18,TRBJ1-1,TGTGCCAGCTCACCGCAGGGGTCCACTGAAGCTTTCTTT,CASSPQGSTEAFF
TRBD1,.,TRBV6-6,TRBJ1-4,TGTGCCAGCGTTACAGGGGGCACTAATGAAAAACTGTTTTTT,CASVTGGTNEKLFF
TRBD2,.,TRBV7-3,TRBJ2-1,TGTGCCAGCAGCTTAGCGGGGGGCTACAATGAGCAGTTCTTC,CASSLAGGYNEQFF
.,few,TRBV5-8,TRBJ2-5,TGTGCCAGCAGCTTGGTAGGACACAGTGAGGAGACCCAGTACTTC,CASSLVGHSEETQYF
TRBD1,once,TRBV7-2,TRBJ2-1,TGTGCCAGCAGCTATAAGGCCGGGACAGGGTATAATGAGCAGTTCTTC,CASSYKAGTGYNEQFF
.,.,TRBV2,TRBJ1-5,TGTGCCAGCAAAGGGGGGGCCCGCAATCAGCCCCAGCATTTT,CASKGGARNQPQHF